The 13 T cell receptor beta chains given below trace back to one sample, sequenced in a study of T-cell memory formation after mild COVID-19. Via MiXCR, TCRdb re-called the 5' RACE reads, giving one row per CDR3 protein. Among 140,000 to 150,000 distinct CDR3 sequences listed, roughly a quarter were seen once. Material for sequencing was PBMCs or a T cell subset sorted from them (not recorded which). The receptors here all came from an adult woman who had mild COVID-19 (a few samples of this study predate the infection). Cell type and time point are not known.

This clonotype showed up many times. The chain's CDR3 is CASRPRPGGPTDTQYF. The DNA for the CDR3 is TGTGCCAGCAGACCACGACCGGGAGGGCCCACAGATACGCAGTATTTT. The chain employs TRBV25-1 and TRBJ2-3, with 8 bases fitting TRBD2. From germline, CDR1 is MGHDK and CDR2 SYGVNS. Trimming at V came to 6 bases and at J to 2 bases, leaving 10 bases not matched to a gene. The CDR3 runs 16 residues.

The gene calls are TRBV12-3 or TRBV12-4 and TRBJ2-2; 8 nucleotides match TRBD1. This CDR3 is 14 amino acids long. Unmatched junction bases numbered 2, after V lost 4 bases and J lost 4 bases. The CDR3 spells CASSSGTGTGELFF. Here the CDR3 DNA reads TGTGCCAGCAGTTCGGGGACAGGCACCGGGGAGCTGTTTTTT.

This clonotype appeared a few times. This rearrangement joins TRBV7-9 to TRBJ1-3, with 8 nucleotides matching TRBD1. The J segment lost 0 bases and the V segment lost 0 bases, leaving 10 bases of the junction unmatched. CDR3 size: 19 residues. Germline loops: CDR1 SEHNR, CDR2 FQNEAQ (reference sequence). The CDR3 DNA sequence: TGTGCCAGCAGCTTAGCGCGGGGACAGGCGCCCTTCTCTGGAAACACCATATATTTT. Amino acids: CASSLARGQAPFSGNTIYF.

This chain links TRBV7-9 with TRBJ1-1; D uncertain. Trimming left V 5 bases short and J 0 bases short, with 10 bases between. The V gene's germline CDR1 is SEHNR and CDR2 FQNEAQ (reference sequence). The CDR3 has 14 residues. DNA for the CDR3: TGTGCCAGCAGCCCGAGAGGGATGAACACTGAAGCTTTCTTT. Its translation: CASSPRGMNTEAFF.

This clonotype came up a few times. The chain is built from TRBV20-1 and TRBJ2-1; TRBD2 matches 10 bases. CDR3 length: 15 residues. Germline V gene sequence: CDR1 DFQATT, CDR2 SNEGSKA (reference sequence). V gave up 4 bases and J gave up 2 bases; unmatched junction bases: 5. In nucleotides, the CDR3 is TGCAGTGCTATCGGACTAGCGGAGCCCTACAATGAGCAGTTCTTC. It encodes CSAIGLAEPYNEQFF.

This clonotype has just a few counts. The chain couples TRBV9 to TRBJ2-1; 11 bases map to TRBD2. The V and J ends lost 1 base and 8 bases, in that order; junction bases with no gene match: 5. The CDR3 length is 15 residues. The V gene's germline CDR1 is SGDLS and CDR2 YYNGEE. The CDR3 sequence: CASSVFLAGGDEQFF. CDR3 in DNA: TGTGCCAGCAGCGTATTCCTAGCGGGGGGTGATGAGCAGTTCTTC.

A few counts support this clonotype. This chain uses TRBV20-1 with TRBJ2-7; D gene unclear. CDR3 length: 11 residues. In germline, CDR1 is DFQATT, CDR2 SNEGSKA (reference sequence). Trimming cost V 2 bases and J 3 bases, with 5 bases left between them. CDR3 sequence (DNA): TGCAGTGCTAGATATGACTACGAGCAGTACTTC. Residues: CSARYDYEQYF.

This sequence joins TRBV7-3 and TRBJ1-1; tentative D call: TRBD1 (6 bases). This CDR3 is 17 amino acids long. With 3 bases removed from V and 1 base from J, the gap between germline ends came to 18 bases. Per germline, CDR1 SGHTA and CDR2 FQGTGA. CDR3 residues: CASSFGPSRGENTEAFF. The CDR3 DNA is TGTGCCAGCAGCTTTGGACCCTCGAGGGGGGAGAACACTGAAGCTTTCTTT.

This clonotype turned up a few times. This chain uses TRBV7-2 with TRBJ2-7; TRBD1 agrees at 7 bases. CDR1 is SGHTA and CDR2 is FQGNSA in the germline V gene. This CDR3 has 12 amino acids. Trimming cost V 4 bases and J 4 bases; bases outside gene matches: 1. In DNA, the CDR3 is TGTGCCAGCAGCTCGACAGGGTACGAGCAGTACTTC. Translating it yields CASSSTGYEQYF.

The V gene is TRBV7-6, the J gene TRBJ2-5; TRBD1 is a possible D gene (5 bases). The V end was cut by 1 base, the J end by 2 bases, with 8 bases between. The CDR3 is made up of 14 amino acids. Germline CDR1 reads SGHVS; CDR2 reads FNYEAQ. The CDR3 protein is CASSLEPGQETQYF. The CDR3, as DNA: TGTGCCAGCAGCTTAGAGCCAGGGCAAGAGACCCAGTACTTC.

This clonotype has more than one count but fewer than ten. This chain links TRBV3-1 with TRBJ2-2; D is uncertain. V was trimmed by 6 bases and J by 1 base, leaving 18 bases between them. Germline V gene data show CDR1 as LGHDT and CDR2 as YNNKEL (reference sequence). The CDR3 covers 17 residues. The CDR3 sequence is CASRHQWAGENTGELFF. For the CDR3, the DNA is TGTGCCAGCAGGCACCAATGGGCAGGCGAGAACACCGGGGAGCTGTTTTTT. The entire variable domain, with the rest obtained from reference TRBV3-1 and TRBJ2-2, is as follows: DTAVSQTPKYLVTQMGNDKSIKCEQNLGHDTMYWYKQDSKKFLKIMFSYNNKELIINETVPNRFSPKSPDKAHLNLHINSLELGDSAVYFCASRHQWAGENTGELFFGEGSRLTVL.

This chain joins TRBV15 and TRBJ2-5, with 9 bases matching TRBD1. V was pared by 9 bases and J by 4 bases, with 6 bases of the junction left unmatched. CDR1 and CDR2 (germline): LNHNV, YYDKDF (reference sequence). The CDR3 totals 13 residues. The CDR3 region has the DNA TGTGCCACTAAAGGGACAGGGAGAGAGACCCAGTACTTC. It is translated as CATKGTGRETQYF.

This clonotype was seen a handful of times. The CDR3, as DNA: TGTGCCAGCAGCGTAACCCGGGGCTCCTACAATGAGCAGTTCTTC. Encoded protein: CASSVTRGSYNEQFF. The gene calls are TRBV9 and TRBJ2-1, with a weak D call TRBD2 (5 bases). The germline V and J ends were trimmed by 1 base and 0 bases, with 8 bases remaining between them. The CDR3 has 15 amino acids. Germline V gene lookup returns CDR1 SGDLS and CDR2 YYNGEE. Looking up the rest from reference TRBV9 and TRBJ2-1 gives the full variable domain: DSGVTQTPKHLITATGQRVTLRCSPRSGDLSVYWYQQSLDQGLQFLIQYYNGEERAKGNILERFSAQQFPDLHSELNLSSLELGDSALYFCASSVTRGSYNEQFFGPGTRLTVL.